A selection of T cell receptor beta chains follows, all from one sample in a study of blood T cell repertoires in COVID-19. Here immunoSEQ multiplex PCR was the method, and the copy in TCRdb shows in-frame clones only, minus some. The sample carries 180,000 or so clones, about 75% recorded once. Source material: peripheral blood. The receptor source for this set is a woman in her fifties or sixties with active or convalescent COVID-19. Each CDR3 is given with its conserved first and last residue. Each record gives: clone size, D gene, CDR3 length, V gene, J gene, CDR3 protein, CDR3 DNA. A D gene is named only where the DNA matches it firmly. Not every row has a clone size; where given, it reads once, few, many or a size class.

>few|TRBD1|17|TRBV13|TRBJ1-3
CASSKGDRPLSGNTIYF
TGTGCCAGCAGCAAAGGGGACAGACCTCTCTCTGGAAACACCATATATTTT
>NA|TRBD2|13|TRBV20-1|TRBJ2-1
CSASRGGMNEQFF
TGCAGTGCTAGTCGGGGGGGCATGAATGAGCAGTTCTTC
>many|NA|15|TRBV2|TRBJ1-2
CASSQAGGPNYGYTF
TGTGCCAGCAGCCAAGCGGGGGGCCCTAACTATGGCTACACCTTC
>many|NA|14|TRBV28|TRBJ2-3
CASSPIRVADTQYF
TGTGCCAGCAGTCCCATCAGGGTCGCAGATACGCAGTATTTT
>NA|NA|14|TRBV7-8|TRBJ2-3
CASSLEQGTNTQYF
TGTGCCAGCAGCTTAGAACAGGGAACGAATACGCAGTATTTT
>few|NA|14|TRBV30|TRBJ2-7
CAWSVQDGTYEQYF
TGTGCCTGGAGTGTACAGGACGGCACCTACGAGCAGTACTTC
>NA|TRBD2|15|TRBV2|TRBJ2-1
CASREGLAGGNEQFF
TGTGCCAGCAGGGAGGGACTAGCGGGAGGCAATGAGCAGTTCTTC
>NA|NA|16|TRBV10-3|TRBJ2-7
CAISDPGVGMGDEQYF
TGTGCCATCAGTGACCCGGGGGTTGGAATGGGCGACGAGCAGTACTTC
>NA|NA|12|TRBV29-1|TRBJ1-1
CSVWGGNTEAFF
TGCAGCGTTTGGGGGGGGAACACTGAAGCTTTCTTT
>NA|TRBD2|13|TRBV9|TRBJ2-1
CASSVDLAGEQFF
TGTGCCAGCAGCGTAGATCTAGCGGGGGAGCAGTTCTTC
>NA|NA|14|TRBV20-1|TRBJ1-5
CSASAKASNQPQHF
TGCAGTGCTAGTGCAAAAGCTAGCAATCAGCCCCAGCATTTT
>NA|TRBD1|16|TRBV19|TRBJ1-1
CASSILRDRLNTEAFF
TGTGCCAGTAGTATTCTCCGGGACAGATTGAACACTGAAGCTTTCTTT
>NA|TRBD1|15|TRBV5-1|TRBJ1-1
CASSLDGQGNTEAFF
TGCGCCAGCAGCTTGGACGGACAGGGAAACACTGAAGCTTTCTTT
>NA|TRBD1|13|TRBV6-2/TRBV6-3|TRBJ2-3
CASSIGTADTQYF
TGTGCCAGCAGTATTGGGACAGCAGATACGCAGTATTTT
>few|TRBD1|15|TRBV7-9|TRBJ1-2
CASSSFRQGAAGYTF
TGTGCCAGCAGCTCTTTCAGACAGGGGGCGGCTGGCTACACCTTC
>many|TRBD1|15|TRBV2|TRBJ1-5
CASSADRALNQPQHF
TGTGCCAGCAGTGCGGACAGGGCCCTAAATCAGCCCCAGCATTTT
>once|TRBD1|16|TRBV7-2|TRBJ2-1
CASSFTGTGGYNEQFF
TGTGCCAGCAGTTTTACCGGGACAGGGGGCTACAATGAGCAGTTCTTC
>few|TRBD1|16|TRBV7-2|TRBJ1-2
CASSRLGQGGGYGYTF
TGTGCCAGCAGCCGCCTAGGACAGGGCGGGGGCTATGGCTACACCTTC
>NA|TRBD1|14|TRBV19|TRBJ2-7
CASRPDRDQYEQYF
TGTGCCAGTAGACCCGACAGGGACCAGTACGAGCAGTACTTC
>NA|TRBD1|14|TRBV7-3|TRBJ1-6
CASSLTDRDSPLHF
TGTGCCAGCAGCTTGACCGACAGGGATTCACCCCTCCACTTT
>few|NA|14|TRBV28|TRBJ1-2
CASSLMGGAIGYTF
TGTGCCAGCAGCCTAATGGGGGGGGCTATAGGCTACACCTTC
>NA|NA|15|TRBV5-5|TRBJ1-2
CASSLAVRGNYGYTF
TGTGCCAGCAGCTTGGCCGTTAGGGGTAACTATGGCTACACCTTC
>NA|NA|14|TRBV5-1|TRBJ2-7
CASSLYLSSYEQYF
TGCGCCAGCAGCTTGTATCTTAGCTCCTACGAGCAGTACTTC
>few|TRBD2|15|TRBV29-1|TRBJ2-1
CSVSTSGASYNEQFF
TGCAGCGTCTCGACTAGCGGAGCCTCCTACAATGAGCAGTTCTTC
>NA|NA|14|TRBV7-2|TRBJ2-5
CASSLTGLGETQYF
TGTGCCAGCAGCTTAACCGGTCTCGGGGAGACCCAGTACTTC
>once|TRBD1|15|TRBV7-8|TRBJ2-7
CASSNQGAPSNEQYF
TGTGCCAGCAGCAACCAGGGGGCCCCTTCCAACGAGCAGTACTTC
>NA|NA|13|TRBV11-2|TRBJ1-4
CASSLSINEKLFF
TGTGCCAGCAGCTTATCCATTAATGAAAAACTGTTTTTT
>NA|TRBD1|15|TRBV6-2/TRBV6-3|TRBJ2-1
CASSPDRAEYNEQFF
TGTGCCAGCAGTCCGGACAGGGCAGAGTACAATGAGCAGTTCTTC
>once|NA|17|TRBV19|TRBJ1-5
CASSAGRKASSNQPQHF
TGTGCCAGTAGTGCGGGACGGAAAGCATCTAGCAATCAGCCCCAGCATTTT
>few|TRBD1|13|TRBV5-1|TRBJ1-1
CASRQGSSTEAFF
TGCGCCAGCCGACAGGGGTCGAGCACTGAAGCTTTCTTT
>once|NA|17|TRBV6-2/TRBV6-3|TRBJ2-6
CASSYSPPGSGANVLTF
TGTGCCAGCAGTTACAGTCCCCCGGGCTCTGGGGCCAACGTCCTGACTTTC
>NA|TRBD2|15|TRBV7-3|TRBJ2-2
CASSLRAGGTGELFF
TGTGCCAGCAGCTTACGAGCGGGAGGGACCGGGGAGCTGTTTTTT
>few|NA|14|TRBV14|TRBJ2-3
CASSYGQITDTQYF
TGTGCCAGCAGCTATGGACAGATCACAGATACGCAGTATTTT
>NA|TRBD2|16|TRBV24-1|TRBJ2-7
CATPASGRVRVYEQYF
TGTGCCACCCCGGCTAGCGGGAGAGTTCGGGTCTACGAGCAGTACTTC
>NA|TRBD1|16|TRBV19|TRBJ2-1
CASSATGVSAYNEQFF
TGTGCCAGTAGCGCCACAGGGGTTTCCGCCTACAATGAGCAGTTCTTC
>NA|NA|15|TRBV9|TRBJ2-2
CASSVGGLNTGELFF
TGTGCCAGCAGCGTCGGGGGACTGAACACCGGGGAGCTGTTTTTT
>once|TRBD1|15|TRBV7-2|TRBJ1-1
CASSLETGKNTEAFF
TGTGCCAGCAGCTTGGAGACAGGGAAGAACACTGAAGCTTTCTTT
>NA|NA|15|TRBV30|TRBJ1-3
CAWSVQVSSGNTIYF
TGTGCCTGGAGTGTACAGGTCAGCTCTGGAAACACCATATATTTT
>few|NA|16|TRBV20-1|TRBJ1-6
CSASGNRVSYNSPLHF
TGCAGTGCTAGTGGGAACAGGGTCTCCTATAATTCACCCCTCCACTTT
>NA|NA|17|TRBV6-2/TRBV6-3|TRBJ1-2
CASSSQARYSSNYGYTF
TGTGCCAGCAGTTCCCAAGCACGGTACTCGTCTAACTATGGCTACACCTTC
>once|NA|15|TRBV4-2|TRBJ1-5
CASSQDFRSNQPQHF
TGTGCCAGCAGCCAAGATTTTAGAAGCAATCAGCCCCAGCATTTT